The 26 T cell receptor beta chains below come from one sample, sequenced in a study of cytomegalovirus exposure and HLA in healthy donors. The PCR employed 60 Vbeta primers together with 13 Jbeta primers. Only in-frame clones appear in the TCRdb table, and some are missing; sequencing was by immunoSEQ multiplex PCR. Of around 250,000 clones listed, around nine tenths are singletons. The sequenced material came from PBMCs. The receptors were gathered from a girl aged 2 to 10 in good health and CMV-seronegative.

The V gene is TRBV6-1, the J gene TRBJ2-2; D remains ambiguous. The V end lost 6 bases, the J end lost 1 base, and 12 bases lay between the germline ends. This CDR3 is built from 15 residues. Looked up from germline, CDR1 is MNHNS and CDR2 is SASEGT. The CDR3 spells CASSATTVNTGELFF. CDR3 sequence (DNA): TGTGCCAGCAGCGCCACCACAGTGAACACCGGGGAGCTGTTTTTT.

This chain links TRBV4-1 with TRBJ2-2; perhaps TRBD2 as D (5 bases). CDR3 length: 15 amino acids. Germline values: CDR1 MGHRA, CDR2 YSYEKL. Trimming stripped 1 base from V and 3 bases from J, with 9 bases between. As DNA, the CDR3 is TGCGCCAGCAGCCAAGTCGGCGGGTACACCGGGGAGCTGTTTTTT. Amino acids: CASSQVGGYTGELFF.

This chain connects TRBV4-1 to TRBJ2-7, with 9 bases fitting TRBD2. The CDR3 has 18 residues. Looked up from germline, CDR1 is MGHRA and CDR2 is YSYEKL. Unmatched junction bases numbered 12, after V lost 0 bases and J lost 3 bases. The CDR3 spells CASSQDSRLAGPIYEQYF. CDR3 DNA sequence: TGCGCCAGCAGCCAAGATAGCCGGCTAGCGGGACCTATCTACGAGCAGTACTTC.

The V call is TRBV19, the J call TRBJ1-5; D gene uncertain. This CDR3 is 13 amino acids long. V was pared by 5 bases and J by 3 bases, with 8 bases between. Germline lookup yields CDR1 LNHDA and CDR2 SQIVND (reference sequence). CDR3 in amino acids: CASSPRNNQPQHF. CDR3 sequence (DNA): TGTGCCAGTAGTCCGAGGAACAATCAGCCCCAGCATTTT.

The chain has TRBV19 and TRBJ2-1, with 9 bases identical to TRBD1. This CDR3 is built from 16 residues. Trimming at V came to 7 bases and at J to 6 bases, leaving 13 bases not matched to a gene. The germline gives CDR1 LNHDA, CDR2 SQIVND (reference sequence). The CDR3 nucleotides are TGTGCCAGTACCACCCAGGGGACAGGGCGGGGCAATGAGCAGTTCTTC. It is translated as CASTTQGTGRGNEQFF.

This clone appeared once. The rearrangement joins TRBV6-4 to TRBJ1-1; D is possibly TRBD1 (5 bases). Trimming pared 4 bases from V and 4 bases from J, leaving 10 bases between. The CDR3 length is 13 residues. Germline V gene sequence: CDR1 MRHNA, CDR2 SNTAGT. CDR3 coding DNA: TGTGCCAGCAGTGTAGGGGTGGGCACTGAAGCTTTCTTT. Residues: CASSVGVGTEAFF.

This clone was detected once. This chain links TRBV9 with TRBJ2-1; TRBD2 matches at 14 bases. The CDR3 covers 16 residues. The V gene end was trimmed by 0 bases and the J gene end by 7 bases; junction bases not matched to a gene: 3. CDR1 is SGDLS and CDR2 is YYNGEE in the germline V gene. CDR3 DNA sequence: TGTGCCAGCAGCGTAGGGGGACTAGCGGGAGCAAATGAGCAGTTCTTC. Residues: CASSVGGLAGANEQFF.

Of note for this clone: At one end the junction does not follow the germline gene, possibly because of a read error. The chain links TRBV18 to TRBJ1-1; D remains unclear. This CDR3 comprises 13 residues. Germline V gene data show CDR1 as KGHSH and CDR2 as LQKENI. Written as DNA, the CDR3 is TGTGCCAGCTCACCACCGAGCGGGGTAAAGCTGGGTTTT. Protein product: CASSPPSGVKLGF.

The chain joins TRBV19 to TRBJ1-5; 11 bases fit TRBD1. The CDR3 loop spans 18 amino acids. The junction had 10 bases not matched to a gene; V was cut back by 1 base and J by 5 bases. The germline CDR1 and CDR2 sequences are LNHDA and SQIVND (reference sequence). The CDR3 DNA reads as TGTGCCAGTAGTATAGGGTTTAGGACAGGGGGCGCCGATCAGCCCCAGCATTTT. It yields the protein CASSIGFRTGGADQPQHF.

This clone showed up just once. The chain carries TRBV29-1 and TRBJ2-1; 7 bases match TRBD2. There are 16 residues in the CDR3. Germline V gene lookup returns CDR1 SQVTM and CDR2 ANQGSEA. V lost 1 base to trimming and J lost 0 bases; unmatched junction nucleotides: 6. CDR3 nucleotide sequence: TGCAGCGTTGAAGCGGGAGTAGCGGGCTCCTACAATGAGCAGTTCTTC. Translated, it gives CSVEAGVAGSYNEQFF.

The chain employs TRBV19 and TRBJ2-1; TRBD2 matches 11 bases. This CDR3 has 18 residues. CDR1 LNHDA and CDR2 SQIVND come from the germline V gene (reference sequence). Trimming at V came to 5 bases and at J to 0 bases, leaving 9 bases not matched to a gene. CDR3 in amino acids: CASSVVAGGASSYNEQFF. As DNA, the CDR3 is TGTGCCAGTAGTGTGGTAGCGGGAGGGGCGAGCTCCTACAATGAGCAGTTCTTC.

The J gene is TRBJ2-3, the V gene TRBV6-5; D might be TRBD2 (5 bases). Per the germline V gene, CDR1 is MNHEY and CDR2 is SVGAGI. The CDR3 spans 15 residues. Trimming cost V 6 bases and J 0 bases, with 13 bases left between them. As DNA, the CDR3 is TGTGCCAGCAGGCGGACTGAAACTAGCACAGATACGCAGTATTTT. Its protein is CASRRTETSTDTQYF.

The rearrangement uses TRBV7-9 and TRBJ2-1; 14 bases match TRBD2. J lost 9 bases, V lost 9 bases, and 7 bases had no gene match. This CDR3 has 14 amino acids. Germline V CDR1 and CDR2: SEHNR, FQNEAQ (reference sequence). CDR3 in DNA: TGTGCCAGTCTCGGACTAGCGGGGGGCGGTGAGCAGTTCTTC. This sequence encodes CASLGLAGGGEQFF.

The rearrangement uses TRBV7-9 and TRBJ2-1; D remains ambiguous. CDR1 and CDR2 (germline): SEHNR, FQNEAQ (reference sequence). The CDR3 consists of 12 residues. V lost 6 bases, J lost 4 bases, and 7 bases lay in between. CDR3: CASRLGYNEQFF. The CDR3 nucleotides are TGTGCCAGCAGACTCGGTTACAATGAGCAGTTCTTC.

This chain connects TRBV28 to TRBJ2-5; perhaps TRBD2 as D (5 bases). Germline loops: CDR1 MDHEN, CDR2 SYDVKM. Trimming pared 8 bases from V and 11 bases from J, leaving 18 bases between. This CDR3 contains 12 residues. The CDR3: CASETVPREQYF. Here the CDR3 DNA reads TGTGCCAGCGAAACAGTTCCGAGGGAGCAGTACTTC.

CDR3 nucleotides: TGTGCCAGCAGTTTACTAGGCAACAACTATGGCTACACCTTC. It encodes CASSLLGNNYGYTF. The chain links TRBV28 to TRBJ1-2; D unresolved. The CDR3 runs 14 residues. V shed 2 bases and J shed 2 bases, with 9 bases lying between them. In germline, CDR1 is MDHEN, CDR2 SYDVKM.

The chain carries TRBV11-2 and TRBJ1-2; no reliable D call. Germline V gene sequence: CDR1 SGHAT, CDR2 FQNNGV. This CDR3 has 15 amino acids. V lost 5 bases, J lost 2 bases, and 15 bases lay in between. CDR3 sequence reads: CASSQSEAWNYGYTF. CDR3 bases: TGTGCCAGCAGCCAGAGCGAGGCCTGGAACTATGGCTACACCTTC. The full variable domain, rest sourced from reference TRBV11-2 and TRBJ1-2, is EAGVAQSPRYKIIEKRQSVAFWCNPISGHATLYWYQQILGQGPKLLIQFQNNGVVDDSQLPKDRFSAERLKGVDSTLKIQPAKLEDSAVYLCASSQSEAWNYGYTFGSGTRLTVV.

The chain joins TRBV15 to TRBJ1-2, with D perhaps matching TRBD1 (5 bases). The CDR3 covers 16 residues. V was pared by 7 bases and J by 0 bases, with 18 bases between. The germline V gene has CDR1 LNHNV and CDR2 YYDKDF (reference sequence). The CDR3 nucleotides read TGTGCCACCACCTCCAACCGGGACTTACCTAACTATGGCTACACCTTC. This gives the protein CATTSNRDLPNYGYTF.

V usage is TRBV2 and J usage is TRBJ1-5; D is unresolved. Germline CDR1 and CDR2: SNHLY and FYNNEI. The ends were cut back, 5 bases at V and 0 bases at J, with 5 bases in the middle. The CDR3 has 13 residues. For the CDR3, the DNA is TGTGCCAGCAGTAGCGGTAGCAATCAGCCCCAGCATTTT. Translated, it gives CASSSGSNQPQHF.

The chain has TRBV10-2 and TRBJ2-7; D gene unclear. Trimming left V 3 bases short and J 5 bases short, with 11 bases between. This CDR3 comprises 13 residues. Germline V CDR1 and CDR2: WSHSY, SAAADI. DNA for the CDR3: TGCGCCAGCAGTGATAAGTTCCGGGACGAGCAGTACTTC. Encoded protein: CASSDKFRDEQYF.

V usage is TRBV21-1 and J usage is TRBJ2-5; the table names TRBD1, a call not compared with the DNA. TRBV21-1 is designated a pseudogene. The CDR3 is 16 amino acids. This CDR3 reads CASSGPGQGGQETQYF. CDR3 nucleotide sequence: TGTGCCAGCAGCGGACCGGGACAGGGTGGGCAAGAGACCCAGTACTTC.

The chain combines TRBV7-8 with TRBJ1-1; maybe TRBD1 (6 bases). The germline V and J ends were trimmed by 4 bases and 0 bases, with 15 bases remaining between them. The CDR3 contains 16 residues. Looked up from germline, CDR1 is SGHVS and CDR2 is FQNEAQ. In DNA, the CDR3 is TGTGCCAGCAGCTACGGGTCCCAGGGGATGAACACTGAAGCTTTCTTT. It translates to CASSYGSQGMNTEAFF.

This chain uses TRBV19 with TRBJ2-7; 8 nucleotides line up with TRBD1. This CDR3 has 15 amino acids. V trimming: 5 bases; J trimming: 7 bases; junction bases outside the gene matches: 13. Looked up from germline, CDR1 is LNHDA and CDR2 is SQIVND (reference sequence). CDR3 nucleotide sequence: TGTGCCAGTAGTGACACAGGGGGAACTCGGTGGGAGCAGTACTTC. The encoded protein is CASSDTGGTRWEQYF.

This clone was counted once. J is TRBJ2-5 and V is TRBV10-3; TRBD1 might be the D (5 bases). The CDR3 totals 13 residues. The V end was cut by 11 bases, the J end by 5 bases, with 18 bases between. Looked up from germline, CDR1 is ENHRY and CDR2 is SYGVKD. DNA for the CDR3: TGTGCCTCAAACCTCAGGGCAGGGGAGACCCAGTACTTC. Translation gives CASNLRAGETQYF.

Notes on this clone: Other DNA sequences in the sample encode the same CDR3. The chain employs TRBV2 and TRBJ2-5, with a possible D match to TRBD1 (5 bases). This CDR3 has 14 amino acids. The V gene lost 5 bases and the J gene lost 1 base, with 11 bases spanning the gap. Looked up from germline, CDR1 is SNHLY and CDR2 is FYNNEI. DNA of the CDR3: TGTGCCAGCAGTTTTGGGCAGGGCCAAGAGACCCAGTACTTC. Translated: CASSFGQGQETQYF.

V and J are TRBV19 and TRBJ1-1; TRBD1 might be the D (6 bases). The V gene's germline CDR1 is LNHDA and CDR2 SQIVND (reference sequence). This CDR3 spans 15 amino acids. Trimming removed 4 bases at V and 1 base at J, with 13 bases between. CDR3 DNA: TGTGCCAGTAGTAGGACAGTTGGGGCGAACACTGAAGCTTTCTTT. Amino acid sequence: CASSRTVGANTEAFF.